Listed below are T cell receptor beta chains from one sample, sequenced in a study of OX40 agonist ivuxolimab in advanced cancers. The assay was immunoSEQ multiplex PCR, and TCRdb's table has in-frame clones only and misses some. This table has about 78,000 clones, about four fifths appearing once. Sequencing was performed on CD4+ or CD8+ T cells sorted from blood, taken in a trial of the OX40 agonist ivuxolimab. The source is an adult with an advanced solid tumor such as melanoma, head and neck, liver or kidney cancer. CDR3s include the opening cysteine and the closing phenylalanine or tryptophan. The order of the fields is D gene, clone size, V gene, J gene, CDR3 length, CDR3 DNA, CDR3 protein. The D gene is left open where the match is weak. Only some rows state a clone size, as once, few, many or a class for expanded clones.

d_gene: NA
abundance: NA
v_gene: TRBV5-1
j_gene: TRBJ2-7
len: 12
CDR3nt: TGCGCCAGCAGCTGGGGAGAGGGCGAGCAGTACTTC
CDR3aa: CASSWGEGEQYF

d_gene: TRBD2
abundance: NA
v_gene: TRBV9
j_gene: TRBJ2-1
len: 14
CDR3nt: TGTGCCAGCAGCGTAGTGGGGAGGGACAATGAGCAGTTCTTC
CDR3aa: CASSVVGRDNEQFF

d_gene: NA
abundance: NA
v_gene: TRBV7-3
j_gene: TRBJ2-3
len: 13
CDR3nt: TGTGCCAGCAGCTTAACGACGTCAGATACGCAGTATTTT
CDR3aa: CASSLTTSDTQYF

d_gene: TRBD2
abundance: NA
v_gene: TRBV6-5
j_gene: TRBJ2-1
len: 15
CDR3nt: TGTGCCAGCAGTTACTACAGACTAGCGGGAGATGAGCAGTTCTTC
CDR3aa: CASSYYRLAGDEQFF

d_gene: TRBD1
abundance: NA
v_gene: TRBV7-2
j_gene: TRBJ1-5
len: 14
CDR3nt: TGTGCCAGCAGCACGGGACAGTCGTATCAGCCCCAGCATTTT
CDR3aa: CASSTGQSYQPQHF

d_gene: NA
abundance: NA
v_gene: TRBV7-8
j_gene: TRBJ2-1
len: 15
CDR3nt: TGTGCCAGCAGCTTGGGGGGAGGTCCCTACAATGAGCAGTTCTTC
CDR3aa: CASSLGGGPYNEQFF

d_gene: NA
abundance: NA
v_gene: TRBV19
j_gene: TRBJ2-1
len: 11
CDR3nt: TGTGCCAGTAGTATTGGGGGTATGCAGTTCTTC
CDR3aa: CASSIGGMQFF

d_gene: NA
abundance: few
v_gene: TRBV10-1
j_gene: TRBJ2-7
len: 13
CDR3nt: TGCGCCAGCAGTCTGACACCCTCCTACGAGCAGTACTTC
CDR3aa: CASSLTPSYEQYF

d_gene: NA
abundance: NA
v_gene: TRBV28
j_gene: TRBJ1-4
len: 14
CDR3nt: TGTGCCAGCAATCACCGGGTCGTTAATGAAAAACTGTTTTTT
CDR3aa: CASNHRVVNEKLFF

d_gene: NA
abundance: NA
v_gene: TRBV19
j_gene: TRBJ2-1
len: 15
CDR3nt: TGTGCCAGTAGTAGTCTCCCAGCCAAAACAAATGAGCAGTTCTTC
CDR3aa: CASSSLPAKTNEQFF

d_gene: NA
abundance: NA
v_gene: TRBV19
j_gene: TRBJ2-1
len: 15
CDR3nt: TGTGCCAGTAGTAGCGGCGGTGGATGGGGGAATGAGCAGTTCTTC
CDR3aa: CASSSGGGWGNEQFF

d_gene: NA
abundance: NA
v_gene: TRBV18
j_gene: TRBJ2-3
len: 14
CDR3nt: TGTGCCAGCTCACCACAATTGAGCACAGATACGCAGTATTTT
CDR3aa: CASSPQLSTDTQYF

d_gene: NA
abundance: NA
v_gene: TRBV20-1
j_gene: TRBJ1-1
len: 11
CDR3nt: TGCAGTGCTGACGGGAGGACGAAAGCTTTCTTT
CDR3aa: CSADGRTKAFF

d_gene: TRBD2
abundance: NA
v_gene: TRBV5-5
j_gene: TRBJ2-5
len: 15
CDR3nt: TGTGCCAGCAGCTCGATAGCGGGGGGTAGAGAGACCCAGTACTTC
CDR3aa: CASSSIAGGRETQYF

d_gene: TRBD2
abundance: NA
v_gene: TRBV27
j_gene: TRBJ2-3
len: 19
CDR3nt: TGTGCCAGCAGTTCCGTTTGGTCTAGCGGGGGGGTGGCCACAGATACGCAGTATTTT
CDR3aa: CASSSVWSSGGVATDTQYF

d_gene: NA
abundance: NA
v_gene: TRBV4-3
j_gene: TRBJ1-6
len: 16
CDR3nt: TGCGCCAGCAGCCAAGGTTCGGGACACAATAATTCACCCCTCCACTTT
CDR3aa: CASSQGSGHNNSPLHF